Listed here are 32 T cell receptor beta chains from one sample, sequenced in a study of shared clonotypes between healthy human individuals. TCRdb's copy holds only in-frame clones and misses some; the assay was immunoSEQ multiplex PCR. This table holds 950,000 to 1,300,000 clones, around 76% found once. Sequences were obtained from memory CD4+ T cells sorted from blood. The sample's subset: CD45RA-negative fraction. All receptors come from a man younger than 30 in good health.

The chain has TRBV19 and TRBJ2-4, with 9 positions matching TRBD1. The CDR3 runs to 17 residues. Per the germline V gene, CDR1 is LNHDA and CDR2 is SQIVND (reference sequence). V was pared by 4 bases and J by 1 base, with 8 bases of the junction left unmatched. Here the CDR3 DNA reads TGTGCCAGTAGTACTTGGGGGACAGGGACGGCCAAAAACATTCAGTACTTC. It yields the protein CASSTWGTGTAKNIQYF. Together with reference TRBV19 and TRBJ2-4, the CDR3 gives the full variable domain: DGGITQSPKYLFRKEGQNVTLSCEQNLNHDAMYWYRQDPGQGLRLIYYSQIVNDFQKGDIAEGYSVSREKKESFPLTVTSAQKNPTAFYLCASSTWGTGTAKNIQYFGAGTRLSVL.

J is TRBJ1-1 and V is TRBV4-2; 7 bases match TRBD1. The CDR3 totals 15 residues. Trimming cost V 0 bases and J 1 base; bases outside gene matches: 2. CDR1 and CDR2 (germline): LGHNA, YNFKEQ. The CDR3 loop reads CASSQEGQTNTEAFF. Here the CDR3 DNA reads TGTGCCAGCAGCCAAGAGGGACAGACGAACACTGAAGCTTTCTTT.

The chain carries TRBV6-1 and TRBJ2-5, with 9 bases aligning to TRBD2. The V gene's germline CDR1 is MNHNS and CDR2 SASEGT. This CDR3 has 13 amino acids. The V segment lost 9 bases and the J segment 4 bases; nucleotides outside the gene matches: 6. CDR3 coding DNA: TGTGCCAGTCGTCGGACTAGCGTAGAGACCCAGTACTTC. This codes for CASRRTSVETQYF.

V usage is TRBV5-4 and J usage is TRBJ2-2; 12 bases line up with TRBD2. Germline CDR1 SGHNT, CDR2 YYREEE (reference sequence). The CDR3 loop spans 16 amino acids. V shed 3 bases, J shed 6 bases, and the junction held 6 bases outside the gene matches. The CDR3 loop reads CASSSLAGGFAGELFF. The CDR3 bases are TGTGCCAGCAGCTCACTAGCGGGGGGATTCGCCGGGGAGCTGTTTTTT.

The CDR3 nucleotides are TGCAGTGCTGGGGGGTTCACCTTC. Its translation is CSAGGFTF. J is TRBJ1-2 and V is TRBV20-1, with D possibly TRBD1 on 5 matching bases. There are 8 residues in the CDR3. CDR1 is DFQATT and CDR2 is SNEGSKA in the germline V gene (reference sequence). The V gene lost 5 bases and the J gene lost 13 bases, with 8 bases spanning the gap.

The chain recombines TRBV5-1 with TRBJ2-3; 11 positions agree with TRBD2. Germline values: CDR1 SGHRS, CDR2 YFSETQ. V shed 1 base and J 4 bases; nucleotides not matched to a gene: 2. This CDR3 has 15 residues. The CDR3 region has the DNA TGCGCCAGCAGCTTGCTAGCGGGGGGTCCAGATACGCAGTATTTT. Its translation is CASSLLAGGPDTQYF.

The chain carries TRBV7-9 and TRBJ1-3; D perhaps matches TRBD1 (6 bases). The ends were cut back, 2 bases at V and 0 bases at J, with 17 bases in the middle. CDR1 and CDR2 from the germline V gene are SEHNR and FQNEAQ (reference sequence). This CDR3 contains 18 residues. Here the CDR3 reads CASSLSGGSASSGNTIYF. The CDR3 DNA is TGTGCCAGCAGCTTAAGTGGGGGCAGTGCAAGCTCTGGAAACACCATATATTTT.

The chain uses TRBV18 and TRBJ1-2; D call uncertain. The CDR3 is made up of 12 amino acids. Trimming left V 5 bases short and J 4 bases short, with 8 bases between. The germline V gene encodes CDR1 KGHSH and CDR2 LQKENI. CDR3 in amino acids: CASSMKGYGYTF. Here the CDR3 DNA reads TGTGCCAGCTCAATGAAGGGCTATGGCTACACCTTC.

The CDR3 coding sequence is TGTGCCAGCAGCCGTCACAGGGACGAGCAGTACTTC. It yields the protein CASSRHRDEQYF. V gene TRBV7-2 combines with J gene TRBJ2-7; maybe TRBD1 (6 bases). The V end was cut by 5 bases, the J end by 5 bases, with 10 bases between. The CDR3 has 12 amino acids. The V gene's germline CDR1 is SGHTA and CDR2 FQGNSA.

The chain couples TRBV4-1 to TRBJ2-5, with 9 bases aligning to TRBD2. Trimming took 0 bases from V and 5 from J; bases not matched to a gene: 7. The CDR3 has 16 residues. Germline CDR1 and CDR2: MGHRA and YSYEKL. CDR3 residues: CASSQEASGALETQYF. In nucleotides, the CDR3 is TGCGCCAGCAGCCAAGAGGCTAGCGGGGCCCTGGAGACCCAGTACTTC.

V and J are TRBV6-1 and TRBJ2-7; TRBD1 is a possible D gene (6 bases). The CDR3 spans 11 residues. CDR1 is MNHNS, CDR2 SASEGT, per germline. The V and J ends lost 10 bases and 3 bases respectively, with 10 bases between them. The DNA for the CDR3 is TGTGCCACTCGGGACAACTACGAGCAGTACTTC. Protein sequence: CATRDNYEQYF.

This clone was observed a single time. Written as DNA, the CDR3 is TGTGCCAGTAGTATTGAGGGTTCGGATTCACCCCTCCACTTT. Amino acids: CASSIEGSDSPLHF. This rearrangement joins TRBV19 to TRBJ1-6; D is ambiguous. Germline V lookup: CDR1 LNHDA, CDR2 SQIVND (reference sequence). Trimming removed 3 bases from V and 8 bases from J, with 11 bases in between. The CDR3 contains 14 residues.

The V and J genes are TRBV11-2 and TRBJ2-1; TRBD2 matches 8 bases. Germline loops: CDR1 SGHAT, CDR2 FQNNGV. This CDR3 comprises 15 residues. V shed 1 base, J shed 7 bases, and the junction held 6 bases outside the gene matches. CDR3 in DNA: TGTGCCAGCAGCTTAGGGAGCGGGGGCTGGAATGAGCAGTTCTTC. Translating it yields CASSLGSGGWNEQFF.

V is TRBV6-1 and J is TRBJ2-1; 10 bases agree with TRBD1. CDR3 length equals 19 residues. The trim removed 4 bases at V and 8 bases at J, leaving 20 bases unmatched. Germline CDR1 reads MNHNS; CDR2 reads SASEGT. CDR3 nucleotides: TGTGCCAGCAGTGCGCGCCCTATTGACAGGGGGCAGGGGATAGATGAGCAGTTCTTC. Residues: CASSARPIDRGQGIDEQFF.

This chain links TRBV6-5 with TRBJ2-2; 12 bases align to TRBD1. Germline-derived CDR1 and CDR2 are MNHEY and SVGAGI. After removal of 8 bases from V and 6 bases from J, the junction contained 4 bases not matched to a gene. CDR3 length: 14 residues. The CDR3 coding sequence is TGTGCCAGCCAGGGACAGGGGGCTGCCGGGGAGCTGTTTTTT. The encoded protein is CASQGQGAAGELFF.

The V call is TRBV6-1, the J call TRBJ2-7; D gene ambiguous. This CDR3 region has 11 residues. V was trimmed by 3 bases and J by 3 bases, leaving 3 bases between them. Looked up from germline, CDR1 is MNHNS and CDR2 is SASEGT. The CDR3 loop reads CASSDVYEQYF. As DNA, the CDR3 is TGTGCCAGCAGTGATGTCTACGAGCAGTACTTC.

The J gene is TRBJ2-1, the V gene TRBV18; 9 bases map to TRBD2. The junction had 2 bases not matched to a gene; V was cut back by 1 base and J by 1 base. This CDR3 region has 16 residues. Germline CDR1 is KGHSH and CDR2 is LQKENI. DNA for the CDR3: TGTGCCAGCTCACCACAGGCGGGGGGGTCCTACAATGAGCAGTTCTTC. Translation gives CASSPQAGGSYNEQFF. Supplemented by reference TRBV18 and TRBJ2-1, the full variable domain reads NAGVMQNPRHLVRRRGQEARLRCSPMKGHSHVYWYRQLPEEGLKFMVYLQKENIIDESGMPKERFSAEFPKEGPSILRIQQVVRGDSAAYFCASSPQAGGSYNEQFFGPGTRLTVL.

CDR3 amino acids: CASSLGPGTGRNEQFF. CDR3 sequence (DNA): TGTGCCAGCAGCTTAGGCCCAGGGACAGGGCGCAATGAGCAGTTCTTC. The chain has TRBV7-3 and TRBJ2-1; the match to TRBD1 covers 9 bases. Trimming at V came to 2 bases and at J to 6 bases, leaving 8 bases not matched to a gene. CDR1 SGHTA and CDR2 FQGTGA come from the germline V gene. There are 16 residues in the CDR3.

Only a few counts were recorded for this clone. The rearrangement links TRBV6-4 to TRBJ1-5; no firm D call. The CDR3 totals 8 residues. The germline V gene has CDR1 MRHNA and CDR2 SNTAGT. V was shortened by 7 bases and J by 11 bases, with 3 bases between the two germline ends. This chain's CDR3 is CASKTQHF. The DNA for the CDR3 is TGTGCCAGCAAGACCCAGCATTTT.

The chain is built from TRBV2 and TRBJ2-1; 10 nucleotides line up with TRBD2. CDR1 is SNHLY, CDR2 FYNNEI, per germline. V lost 6 bases, J lost 2 bases, and 7 bases stayed unmatched. CDR3 length: 16 amino acids. DNA for the CDR3: TGTGCCAGCAGAGGTCTAGCGGGAGAGGCCTACAATGAGCAGTTCTTC. This translates into CASRGLAGEAYNEQFF.

The V and J genes are TRBV2 and TRBJ1-6; 7 bases line up with TRBD1. The germline gives CDR1 SNHLY, CDR2 FYNNEI. The V and J ends lost 6 bases and 4 bases, in that order; junction bases with no gene match: 6. The CDR3 sequence is 15 residues long. DNA of the CDR3: TGTGCCAGCAGACAGGGGAGGGCTTATAATTCACCCCTCCACTTT. This translates into CASRQGRAYNSPLHF.

In this sample, this clone turned up a few times. As DNA, the CDR3 is TGTGCCAGCAGCCCATCGGGACAGGGGGTCCCCGGGGACACCGGGGAGCTGTTTTTT. Protein sequence: CASSPSGQGVPGDTGELFF. This chain uses TRBV11-3 with TRBJ2-2; 11 nucleotides line up with TRBD1. V lost 5 bases, J lost 3 bases, and 14 bases stayed unmatched. This CDR3 is built from 19 residues. In germline, CDR1 is SGHNT, CDR2 YENEEA.

This rearrangement joins TRBV19 to TRBJ1-2; TRBD1 matches 8 bases. CDR1 LNHDA and CDR2 SQIVND come from the germline V gene (reference sequence). With 5 bases clipped from V and 4 bases from J, the junction kept 6 bases outside the gene matches. The length of the CDR3 is 14 residues. The CDR3 DNA is TGTGCCAGTAGTCTCTACAGGGGGGCCTATGGCTACACCTTC. It specifies CASSLYRGAYGYTF.

The chain recombines TRBV27 with TRBJ2-7; no clear D gene. Looked up from germline, CDR1 is MNHEY and CDR2 is SMNVEV (reference sequence). CDR3 size: 12 residues. With 3 bases removed from V and 6 bases from J, the gap between germline ends came to 9 bases. CDR3 region: CASSFGRSEQYF. CDR3 bases: TGTGCCAGCAGTTTTGGGCGGAGCGAGCAGTACTTC.

The chain combines TRBV10-1 with TRBJ2-1; D gene ambiguous. Germline V gene sequence: CDR1 WNHNN, CDR2 SYGVQD (reference sequence). The CDR3 loop spans 14 amino acids. Trimming took off 3 bases at V and 6 bases at J, with 12 bases between the two ends. The CDR3 sequence is CASSESLSSNEQFF. The CDR3 DNA sequence: TGCGCCAGCAGTGAATCTCTCTCGTCCAATGAGCAGTTCTTC.

V usage is TRBV29-1 and J usage is TRBJ1-3; tentative D call: TRBD1 (5 bases). Germline V gene sequence: CDR1 SQVTM, CDR2 ANQGSEA. The CDR3 has 14 residues. V lost 7 bases to trimming and J lost 1 base, with 14 bases between them. The CDR3 sequence: CSGMDKLSGNTIYF. The CDR3 coding sequence is TGCAGCGGTATGGACAAATTGTCTGGAAACACCATATATTTT.

This chain joins TRBV6-1 and TRBJ1-1, with D possibly being TRBD1 (6 bases). The CDR3 covers 14 residues. Germline V gives CDR1 MNHNS, CDR2 SASEGT. V was clipped by 3 bases and J by 5 bases, with 13 bases between them. Here the CDR3 DNA reads TGTGCCAGCAGTGAGGGGGGGGCGCGGACTGAAGCTTTCTTT. Protein sequence: CASSEGGARTEAFF.

CDR3 nucleotides: TGTGCCAGCAGCTTGGATCCGATGGGCCGCGGACGGGATGGCTACACCTTC. Its translation is CASSLDPMGRGRDGYTF. The V gene is TRBV5-6, the J gene TRBJ1-2; D remains unclear. The V end lost 0 bases, the J end lost 6 bases, and 21 bases lay between the germline ends. CDR3 length: 17 amino acids. Germline lookup yields CDR1 SGHDT and CDR2 YYEEEE. The complete variable domain, with remaining parts taken from reference TRBV5-6 and TRBJ1-2, reads DAGVTQSPTHLIKTRGQQVTLRCSPKSGHDTVSWYQQALGQGPQFIFQYYEEEERQRGNFPDRFSGHQFPNYSSELNVNALLLGDSALYLCASSLDPMGRGRDGYTFGSGTRLTVV.

CDR3 residues: CASRWGQGNYGYTF. CDR3 nucleotides: TGTGCCAGCAGGTGGGGACAGGGGAATTATGGCTACACCTTC. J is TRBJ1-2 and V is TRBV5-6; 10 nucleotides match TRBD1. Germline V CDR1 and CDR2: SGHDT, YYEEEE. There are 14 residues in the CDR3. Unmatched junction bases numbered 6, after V lost 5 bases and J lost 5 bases.

This clone was recorded many times. The chain couples TRBV6-1 to TRBJ2-6; TRBD1 matches 10 bases. CDR1 and CDR2 from the germline V gene are MNHNS and SASEGT. The CDR3 consists of 19 residues. V dropped 2 bases and J dropped 0; count of bases not matched to a gene: 7. The CDR3 protein is CASSEQIRTGGSGANVLTF. CDR3 nucleotides: TGTGCCAGCAGTGAACAGATTAGGACAGGGGGCTCTGGGGCCAACGTCCTGACTTTC.

About this clone: A clone one base away is much larger, so this may be a read error. In the same sample, other DNA sequences code for this CDR3. The chain couples TRBV9 to TRBJ2-7, with 8 nucleotides matching TRBD1. Germline values: CDR1 SGDLS, CDR2 YYNGEE. J lost 0 bases, V lost 4 bases, and 6 bases had no gene match. The CDR3 covers 15 residues. DNA of the CDR3: TGTGCCAGCAGCTACGATGGGACAGGCTCCTACGAGCAGTACTTC. The encoded protein is CASSYDGTGSYEQYF.

This clone came up a few times. The chain is built from TRBV29-1 and TRBJ1-1; possibly TRBD1 for D (6 bases). Looked up from germline, CDR1 is SQVTM and CDR2 is ANQGSEA. The CDR3 loop spans 13 amino acids. The germline V and J ends were trimmed by 7 bases and 1 base, with 13 bases remaining between them. The CDR3 DNA follows: TGCAGCGGAGTCGGACAGCCGAACACTGAAGCTTTCTTT. Amino acids: CSGVGQPNTEAFF. The whole variable domain, filled in from reference TRBV29-1 and TRBJ1-1, reads SAVISQKPSRDICQRGTSLTIQCQVDSQVTMMFWYRQQPGQSLTLIATANQGSEATYESGFVIDKFPISRPNLTFSTLTVSNMSPEDSSIYLCSGVGQPNTEAFFGQGTRLTVV.